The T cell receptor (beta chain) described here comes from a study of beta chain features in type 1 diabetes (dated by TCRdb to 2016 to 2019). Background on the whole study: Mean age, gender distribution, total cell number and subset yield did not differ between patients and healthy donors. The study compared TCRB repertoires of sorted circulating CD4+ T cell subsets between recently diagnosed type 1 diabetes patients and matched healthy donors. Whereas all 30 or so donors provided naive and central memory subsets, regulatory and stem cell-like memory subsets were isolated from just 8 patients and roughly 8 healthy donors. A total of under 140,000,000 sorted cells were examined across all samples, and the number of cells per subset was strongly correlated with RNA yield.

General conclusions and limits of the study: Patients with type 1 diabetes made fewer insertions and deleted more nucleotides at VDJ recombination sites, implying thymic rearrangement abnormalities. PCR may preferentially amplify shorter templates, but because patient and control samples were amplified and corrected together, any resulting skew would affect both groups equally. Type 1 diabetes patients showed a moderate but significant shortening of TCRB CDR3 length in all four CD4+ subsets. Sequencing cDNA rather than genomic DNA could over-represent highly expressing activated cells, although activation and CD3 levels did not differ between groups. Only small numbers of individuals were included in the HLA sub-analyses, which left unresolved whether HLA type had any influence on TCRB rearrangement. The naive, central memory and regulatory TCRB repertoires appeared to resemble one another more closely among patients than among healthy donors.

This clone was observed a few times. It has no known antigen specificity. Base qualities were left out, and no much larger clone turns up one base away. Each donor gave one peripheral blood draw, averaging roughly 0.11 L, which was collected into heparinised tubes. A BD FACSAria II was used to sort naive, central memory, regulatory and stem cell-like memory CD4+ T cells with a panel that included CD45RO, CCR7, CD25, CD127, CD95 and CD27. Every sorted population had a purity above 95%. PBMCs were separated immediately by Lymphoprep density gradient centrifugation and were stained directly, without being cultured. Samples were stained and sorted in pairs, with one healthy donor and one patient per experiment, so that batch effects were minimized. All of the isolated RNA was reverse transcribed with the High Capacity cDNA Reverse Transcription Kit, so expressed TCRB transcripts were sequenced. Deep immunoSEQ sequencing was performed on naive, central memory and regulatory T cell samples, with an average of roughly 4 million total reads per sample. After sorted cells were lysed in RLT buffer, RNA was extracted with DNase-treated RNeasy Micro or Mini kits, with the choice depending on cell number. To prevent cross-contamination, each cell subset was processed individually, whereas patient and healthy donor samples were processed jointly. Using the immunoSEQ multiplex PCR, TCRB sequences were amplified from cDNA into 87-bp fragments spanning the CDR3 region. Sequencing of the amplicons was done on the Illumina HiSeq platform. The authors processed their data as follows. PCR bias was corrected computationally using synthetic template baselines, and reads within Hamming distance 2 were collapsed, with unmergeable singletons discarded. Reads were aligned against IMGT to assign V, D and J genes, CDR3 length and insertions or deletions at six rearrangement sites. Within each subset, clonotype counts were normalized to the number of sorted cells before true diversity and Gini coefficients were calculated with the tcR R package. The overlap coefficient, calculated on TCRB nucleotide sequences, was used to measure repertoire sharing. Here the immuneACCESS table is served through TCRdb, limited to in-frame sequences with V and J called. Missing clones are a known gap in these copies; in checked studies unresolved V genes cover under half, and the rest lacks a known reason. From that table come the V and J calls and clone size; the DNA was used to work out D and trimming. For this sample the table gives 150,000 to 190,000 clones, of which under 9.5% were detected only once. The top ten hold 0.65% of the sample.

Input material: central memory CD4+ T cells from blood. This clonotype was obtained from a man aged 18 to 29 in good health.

CDR3 protein: CASSPQRYGNTEAFF. The DNA is TGTGCCAGCTCACCTCAGCGATACGGGAACACTGAAGCTTTCTTT. This sequence uses TRBV18 and TRBJ1-1; a confident D gene designation cannot be given. V drops 3 bases and J drops 1 base, leaving 12 bases in between. Reading the germline V gene gives CDR1 KGHSH and CDR2 LQKENI. The CDR3 starts with the cysteine, ends with the phenylalanine, and has 15 residues. The only DNA kept is the CDR3, 45 bases in frame from the first base.